This T cell receptor beta chain was identified in a study of CD8 T cells in Susac syndrome. Study-wide results and limits: There was no clonal expansion in the CD4+ T cell repertoires of Susac syndrome.

V lost 5 bases and J lost 2; bases outside the gene matches: 7. CDR3 size: 15 residues. CDR1 and CDR2 from the germline V gene are SNHLY and FYNNEI. To note about this clonotype: Antigen specificity is unknown.

After extraction with the RNeasy kit, roughly 0.5 to 1 ug of the RNA was reverse transcribed using random hexamers. A multiplex approach, immunoSEQ multiplex PCR, amplified TCR beta CDR3 across 54 Vbeta and 13 Jbeta. TCRdb ran MiXCR on the immunoSEQ multiplex PCR reads and lists one entry per CDR3 protein. The data show 210,000 or so distinct CDR3 sequences, about 95% seen once. The genes are TRBV2 and TRBJ2-3, with 7 bases fitting TRBD2. Sequenced material: CD4+ T cells from PBMCs. The source of this sequence is a human donor with Susac syndrome. The DNA for the CDR3 is TGTGCCAGCAGTACAAGCGGGGTCCCCACAGATACGCAGTATTTT. Its translation: CASSTSGVPTDTQYF.